The 30 T cell receptor beta chains below all came from one sample that was sequenced in a study of cytomegalovirus exposure and HLA in healthy donors. Here immunoSEQ multiplex PCR was the method, and the copy in TCRdb shows in-frame clones only, minus some. The sample has 250,000 to 350,000 clones, roughly nine tenths seen once. The sample consisted of PBMCs. The source of these receptors is a woman younger than 45 in good health and CMV-seropositive.

This clone appeared a single time. V and J are TRBV27 and TRBJ2-3; no clear D. Germline V gene lookup returns CDR1 MNHEY and CDR2 SMNVEV (reference sequence). This CDR3 has 12 amino acids. Trimming took off 5 bases at V and 2 bases at J, with 5 bases between the two ends. CDR3 in DNA: TGTGCCAGCAGTCACTCCACAGATACGCAGTATTTT. Its translation is CASSHSTDTQYF.

This chain joins TRBV19 and TRBJ2-2; D not resolved. V lost 4 bases and J 3 bases, leaving 0 bases between the germline ends. The CDR3 length is 11 residues. The germline V gene has CDR1 LNHDA and CDR2 SQIVND (reference sequence). CDR3 nucleotide sequence: TGTGCCAGTAGTAACACCGGGGAGCTGTTTTTT. Its protein is CASSNTGELFF.

This chain uses TRBV23-1 with TRBJ1-2; weak D call: TRBD1 (6 bases). TRBV23-1 counts as an open reading frame of uncertain function. The CDR3 runs to 18 residues. Trimming left V 3 bases short and J 4 bases short, with 24 bases between. CDR3 sequence: CASSQHPPQTGRGYGYTF. The CDR3 DNA sequence: TGCGCCAGCAGTCAGCATCCCCCCCAGACAGGTAGAGGCTATGGCTACACCTTC.

The V gene is TRBV4-3, the J gene TRBJ2-5, with D perhaps TRBD1 (5 bases). This CDR3 region has 16 residues. Germline CDR1 and CDR2: LGHNA and YSLEER. Between the trimmed V and J ends, which lost 3 bases and 3 bases, there was a span of 17 bases. The CDR3: CASSQGIQGLEETQYF. CDR3 nucleotides: TGCGCCAGCAGCCAGGGGATCCAGGGATTGGAAGAGACCCAGTACTTC.

This clone has a single count. The V gene is TRBV15, the J gene TRBJ2-7; 10 bases agree with TRBD1. Germline CDR1 is LNHNV and CDR2 is YYDKDF (reference sequence). Germline trimming cut 0 bases from V and 8 bases from J; bases unmatched to any gene: 7. The CDR3 is 15 amino acids. As DNA, the CDR3 is TGTGCCACCAGCAGAGATCGGGACAGGGGTTCTAAGCAGTACTTC. Translated, it gives CATSRDRDRGSKQYF.

This chain connects TRBV7-2 to TRBJ2-1; D gene unclear. There are 11 residues in the CDR3. Germline assignment: CDR1 SGHTA and CDR2 FQGNSA. Between the trimmed V and J ends, which lost 5 bases and 7 bases, there was a span of 6 bases. The CDR3 DNA is TGTGCCAGCAGCGCTCTTAATGAGCAGTTCTTC. Its protein product is CASSALNEQFF.

The chain combines TRBV5-6 with TRBJ2-5; possible D gene TRBD1, 5 bases. The germline V and J ends were trimmed by 6 bases and 2 bases, with 17 bases remaining between them. The V gene's germline CDR1 is SGHDT and CDR2 YYEEEE. The CDR3 contains 15 residues. For the CDR3, the DNA is TGTGCCAGCAATTTCAGGGTCCAGAATCAAGAGACCCAGTACTTC. This codes for CASNFRVQNQETQYF. Full variable domain (remainder filled in from reference TRBV5-6 and TRBJ2-5): DAGVTQSPTHLIKTRGQQVTLRCSPKSGHDTVSWYQQALGQGPQFIFQYYEEEERQRGNFPDRFSGHQFPNYSSELNVNALLLGDSALYLCASNFRVQNQETQYFGPGTRLLVL.

The V and J genes are TRBV5-4 and TRBJ1-4, with a possible D match to TRBD1 (6 bases). With 0 bases removed from V and 5 bases from J, the gap between germline ends came to 20 bases. CDR3 size: 18 residues. Germline V gene data show CDR1 as SGHNT and CDR2 as YYREEE (reference sequence). The CDR3 region is CASSLGSSYGGENEKLFF. Here the CDR3 DNA reads TGTGCCAGCAGCTTGGGATCTTCGTACGGGGGCGAAAATGAAAAACTGTTTTTT.

The genes are TRBV4-2 and TRBJ2-3; TRBD2 matches 12 bases. After removal of 0 bases from V and 2 bases from J, the junction contained 6 bases not matched to a gene. In germline, CDR1 is LGHNA, CDR2 YNFKEQ. The CDR3 totals 18 residues. CDR3 loop: CASSQEASGGAVTDTQYF. The CDR3 DNA reads as TGTGCCAGCAGCCAAGAGGCTAGCGGGGGGGCCGTCACAGATACGCAGTATTTT.

This clone was observed once. The rearrangement joins TRBV5-1 to TRBJ2-3; D gene uncertain. Germline lookup yields CDR1 SGHRS and CDR2 YFSETQ. The CDR3 runs to 13 residues. V was pared by 4 bases and J by 2 bases, with 8 bases between. The CDR3 DNA sequence: TGCGCCAGCAGCACCCCTCTCACAGATACGCAGTATTTT. Protein product: CASSTPLTDTQYF.

The chain uses TRBV7-6 and TRBJ1-6; the D is unclear. There are 15 residues in the CDR3. The germline CDR1 and CDR2 sequences are SGHVS and FNYEAQ. V lost 5 bases and J 11 bases, leaving 19 bases between the germline ends. This CDR3 reads CASSPWTLDSPPLHF. DNA of the CDR3: TGTGCCAGCAGCCCGTGGACCCTTGATTCGCCACCCCTCCACTTT.

The chain has TRBV28 and TRBJ2-5, with D uncertain. Trimming took 3 bases from V and 1 from J, leaving 12 bases between them. Germline CDR1 and CDR2: MDHEN and SYDVKM. The CDR3 totals 15 residues. The CDR3 spells CASSFYPDLQETQYF. CDR3 DNA sequence: TGTGCCAGCAGTTTTTACCCCGACCTCCAAGAGACCCAGTACTTC.

V gene TRBV5-5 combines with J gene TRBJ2-5; 7 bases are a match to TRBD1. The CDR3 runs 14 residues. Unmatched junction bases numbered 3, after V lost 3 bases and J lost 1 base. Per the germline V gene, CDR1 is SGHKS and CDR2 is YYEKEE (reference sequence). DNA for the CDR3: TGTGCCAGCAGCTACGGGGACAGCCAAGAGACCCAGTACTTC. This codes for CASSYGDSQETQYF.

The chain links TRBV6-1 to TRBJ2-7; 10 bases line up with TRBD1. J lost 3 bases, V lost 4 bases, and 6 bases had no gene match. This CDR3 is built from 15 residues. Germline-derived CDR1 and CDR2 are MNHNS and SASEGT. The CDR3 here is CASSVGTGVYYEQYF. Here the CDR3 DNA reads TGTGCCAGCAGTGTCGGGACAGGGGTGTACTACGAGCAGTACTTC.

The chain joins TRBV18 to TRBJ2-1; possible D gene TRBD1, 5 bases. Germline CDR1 reads KGHSH; CDR2 reads LQKENI. This CDR3 contains 14 residues. V lost 0 bases and J 6 bases, leaving 9 bases between the germline ends. In nucleotides, the CDR3 is TGTGCCAGCTCACCACCTACGACAGCCAATGAGCAGTTCTTC. Its translation is CASSPPTTANEQFF.

As DNA, the CDR3 is TGTGCCAGCAGTCTCTTGCGGACCTCCTACGAGCAGTACTTC. Protein: CASSLLRTSYEQYF. This chain links TRBV13 with TRBJ2-7; D is unresolved. Germline assignment: CDR1 PRHDT and CDR2 FYEKMQ (reference sequence). This CDR3 is 14 amino acids long. V was trimmed by 6 bases and J by 0 bases, leaving 12 bases between them.

The chain couples TRBV7-2 to TRBJ2-2; D ambiguous. There are 13 residues in the CDR3. V dropped 4 bases and J dropped 5 bases, with 8 bases sitting between them. Germline V gene lookup returns CDR1 SGHTA and CDR2 FQGNSA. CDR3 DNA: TGTGCCAGCAGCTCCCAGCCGACCGGGGAGCTGTTTTTT. Residues: CASSSQPTGELFF.

This chain connects TRBV29-1 to TRBJ2-7; 9 nucleotides line up with TRBD1. J was trimmed by 1 base and V by 6 bases; bases with no gene match: 4. Germline lookup yields CDR1 SQVTM and CDR2 ANQGSEA. This CDR3 has 13 residues. The CDR3 region has the DNA TGCAGCGTCCTCGACAGGGGGTCCTACGAGCAGTACTTC. It is translated as CSVLDRGSYEQYF.

The V gene is TRBV7-2, the J gene TRBJ2-2, with unresolved D. The length of the CDR3 is 14 residues. Trimming shortened V by 5 bases and J by 0 bases, and 7 bases separated the two germline ends. The germline V gene has CDR1 SGHTA and CDR2 FQGNSA. The CDR3 reads CASSPYTNTGELFF. In DNA, the CDR3 is TGTGCCAGCAGCCCCTACACGAACACCGGGGAGCTGTTTTTT.

The chain employs TRBV28 and TRBJ1-5; D remains unclear. The CDR3 loop spans 14 amino acids. Germline loops: CDR1 MDHEN, CDR2 SYDVKM. Trimming took 2 bases from V and 3 from J, leaving 8 bases between them. This chain's CDR3 is CASSLGQLNQPQHF. The CDR3 DNA reads TGTGCCAGCAGTTTAGGCCAGCTCAATCAGCCCCAGCATTTT. Based on the CDR3 plus reference TRBV28 and TRBJ1-5, the full variable domain is DVKVTQSSRYLVKRTGEKVFLECVQDMDHENMFWYRQDPGLGLRLIYFSYDVKMKEKGDIPEGYSVSREKKERFSLILESASTNQTSMYLCASSLGQLNQPQHFGDGTRLSIL.

V is TRBV5-4 and J is TRBJ2-1; D ambiguous. Germline lookup yields CDR1 SGHNT and CDR2 YYREEE (reference sequence). The CDR3 runs to 15 residues. Trimming removed 0 bases at V and 5 bases at J, with 12 bases between. The CDR3 bases are TGTGCCAGCAGCTTGGTTGGGCTGACCAACAATGAGCAGTTCTTC. The encoded protein is CASSLVGLTNNEQFF.

This clone was recorded a few times. The chain couples TRBV18 to TRBJ1-1, with TRBD1 identical over 7 bases. CDR3 length: 14 residues. Trimming at V came to 6 bases and at J to 1 base, leaving 5 bases not matched to a gene. Germline V CDR1 and CDR2: KGHSH, LQKENI. This CDR3 reads CASSQGGENTEAFF. In DNA form, the CDR3 reads TGTGCCAGCTCTCAGGGGGGGGAGAACACTGAAGCTTTCTTT.

The V and J genes are TRBV18 and TRBJ2-5, with D maybe TRBD1 (6 bases). CDR3 length equals 14 residues. CDR1 is KGHSH, CDR2 LQKENI, per germline. V was trimmed by 5 bases and J by 5 bases, leaving 15 bases between them. For the CDR3, the DNA is TGTGCCAGCTCAACGAACAGGGTTACGGAGACCCAGTACTTC. This gives the protein CASSTNRVTETQYF.

The DNA of the CDR3 is TGTGCCAGCAGATGGGACAGGTGGATGAACACTGAAGCTTTCTTT. Translating it yields CASRWDRWMNTEAFF. The chain has TRBV2 and TRBJ1-1, with 8 nucleotides matching TRBD1. The CDR3 extends over 15 amino acids. In germline, CDR1 is SNHLY, CDR2 FYNNEI. The junction had 6 bases not matched to a gene; V was cut back by 6 bases and J by 0 bases.

The CDR3 loop reads CASSPLEPTSTDTQYF. The CDR3, as DNA: TGTGCCAGCTCACCATTGGAGCCGACTAGCACAGATACGCAGTATTTT. The chain carries TRBV18 and TRBJ2-3; D remains unclear. The ends were cut back, 2 bases at V and 0 bases at J, with 12 bases in the middle. The CDR3 sequence is 16 residues long. Per the germline V gene, CDR1 is KGHSH and CDR2 is LQKENI. Supplemented by reference TRBV18 and TRBJ2-3, the full variable domain reads NAGVMQNPRHLVRRRGQEARLRCSPMKGHSHVYWYRQLPEEGLKFMVYLQKENIIDESGMPKERFSAEFPKEGPSILRIQQVVRGDSAAYFCASSPLEPTSTDTQYFGPGTRLTVL.

The rearrangement joins TRBV5-1 to TRBJ2-6, with 11 bases that match TRBD1. The CDR3 contains 18 residues. With V trimmed by 1 base and J by 0 bases, 3 bases remained unmatched. The germline CDR1 and CDR2 sequences are SGHRS and YFSETQ. CDR3 DNA: TGCGCCAGCAGCTTGAGGGGACAGGGGGACTCTGGGGCCAACGTCCTGACTTTC. This gives the protein CASSLRGQGDSGANVLTF.

This clone occurred once. The rearrangement joins TRBV4-2 to TRBJ2-5; 7 bases agree with TRBD1. The germline CDR1 and CDR2 sequences are LGHNA and YNFKEQ. The CDR3 loop spans 14 amino acids. Trimming took 1 base from V and 1 from J; bases not matched to a gene: 0. CDR3 DNA sequence: TGTGCCAGCAGCCAAGCAGGGGGCCAAGAGACCCAGTACTTC. This gives the protein CASSQAGGQETQYF.

The chain couples TRBV4-2 to TRBJ2-2; D may be TRBD2 (7 bases). The CDR3 has 17 amino acids. Germline loops: CDR1 LGHNA, CDR2 YNFKEQ. With 4 bases removed from V and 2 bases from J, the gap between germline ends came to 17 bases. The CDR3 here is CASSPLGGEGNTGELFF. Written as DNA, the CDR3 is TGTGCCAGCAGCCCCCTAGGGGGGGAGGGAAACACCGGGGAGCTGTTTTTT.

This chain uses TRBV7-9 with TRBJ2-2; 7 bases are a match to TRBD1. This CDR3 spans 16 amino acids. Germline V gene sequence: CDR1 SEHNR, CDR2 FQNEAQ (reference sequence). The ends lost 2 bases at V and 3 bases at J; junction bases unmatched: 6. CDR3 nucleotide sequence: TGTGCCAGCAGCTTAAGCGGACAGGTATACACCGGGGAGCTGTTTTTT. This gives the protein CASSLSGQVYTGELFF.

The CDR3 nucleotides read TGTGCCAGCACGAGACAGGGTCGGTACGAGCAGTACTTC. Translating it yields CASTRQGRYEQYF. The chain combines TRBV2 with TRBJ2-7, with 7 bases matching TRBD1. Per the germline V gene, CDR1 is SNHLY and CDR2 is FYNNEI. V lost 7 bases to trimming and J lost 4 bases; unmatched junction nucleotides: 7. The CDR3 spans 13 residues.